This TCR beta chain was sequenced for a study of T-cell reconstitution after alpha-beta-depleted transplantation in children. Study findings and constraints: There were reportedly several hundred expanded graft clones from which alpha-beta T cells came about two months after transplant. T-cell counts and diversity at one year following transplant were attributed mainly to newly produced T cells. The origin of high day-60 TCRbeta diversity in some patients lay in surviving recipient T cells and thymic progenitors.

In this sample, this clonotype turned up many times. The antigen is not known. Preparation of the TCRbeta library was carried out with unique molecular identifiers. TCRdb redid the calling of the PCR reads with MiXCR, one entry per CDR3 protein. The sample contains 330,000 or so distinct CDR3 sequences, 10% of which appear only once. This CDR3 spans 16 amino acids. Germline-derived CDR1 and CDR2 are KGHSH and LQKENI. V was shortened by 2 bases and J by 0 bases, with 10 bases between the two germline ends. The starting material was PBMCs, obtained before TCRalphabeta/CD19-depleted stem cell transplant. The V call is TRBV18, the J call TRBJ1-4; D gene unclear. The TCR sequence derives from a boy under two years old with acute myeloid leukemia, due to receive a stem cell transplant. CDR3 residues: CASSPYMTATNEKLFF. The CDR3 DNA follows: TGTGCCAGCTCACCATATATGACGGCAACTAATGAAAAACTGTTTTTT.